This T cell receptor (beta chain) emerged from a study of identifying expanded T cells in peripheral blood. Notes on the study in general: Over approximately two and four weeks, about 17 and 20 clones changed, versus approximately 1.1 between replicates.

This CDR3 region has 13 residues. Germline loops: CDR1 MRHNA, CDR2 SNTAGT. Trimming shortened V by 2 bases and J by 2 bases, and 1 base separated the two germline ends. Comments on this clone: The target antigen is unknown.

During the collection period, no donor immune events like infections were recorded. Sequencing used immunoSEQ multiplex PCR; TCRdb keeps in-frame clones, though not all of them. Among around 91,000 clones listed, about nine tenths were seen once. The chain combines TRBV6-4 with TRBJ2-6; D is unresolved. The sequenced sample consisted of blood. The TCR originated in a person between 18 and 70 years old in good health. CDR3 loop: CASSDAGANVLTF. The CDR3, as DNA: TGTGCCAGCAGTGACGCTGGGGCCAACGTCCTGACTTTC.